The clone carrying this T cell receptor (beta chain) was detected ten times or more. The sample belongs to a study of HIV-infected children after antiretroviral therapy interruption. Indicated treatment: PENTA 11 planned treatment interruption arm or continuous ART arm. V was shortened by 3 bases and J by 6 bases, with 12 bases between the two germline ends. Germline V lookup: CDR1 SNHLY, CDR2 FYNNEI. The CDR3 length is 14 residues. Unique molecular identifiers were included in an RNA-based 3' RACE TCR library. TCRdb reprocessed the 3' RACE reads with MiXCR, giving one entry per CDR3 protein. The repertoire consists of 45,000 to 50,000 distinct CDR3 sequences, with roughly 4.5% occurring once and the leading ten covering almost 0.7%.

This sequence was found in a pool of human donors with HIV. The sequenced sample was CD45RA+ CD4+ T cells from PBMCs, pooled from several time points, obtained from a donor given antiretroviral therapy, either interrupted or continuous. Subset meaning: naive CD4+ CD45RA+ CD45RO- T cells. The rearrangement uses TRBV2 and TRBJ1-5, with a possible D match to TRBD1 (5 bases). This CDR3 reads CASSDEGGGQPQHF. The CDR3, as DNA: TGTGCCAGCAGTGATGAGGGCGGGGGTCAGCCCCAGCATTTT.